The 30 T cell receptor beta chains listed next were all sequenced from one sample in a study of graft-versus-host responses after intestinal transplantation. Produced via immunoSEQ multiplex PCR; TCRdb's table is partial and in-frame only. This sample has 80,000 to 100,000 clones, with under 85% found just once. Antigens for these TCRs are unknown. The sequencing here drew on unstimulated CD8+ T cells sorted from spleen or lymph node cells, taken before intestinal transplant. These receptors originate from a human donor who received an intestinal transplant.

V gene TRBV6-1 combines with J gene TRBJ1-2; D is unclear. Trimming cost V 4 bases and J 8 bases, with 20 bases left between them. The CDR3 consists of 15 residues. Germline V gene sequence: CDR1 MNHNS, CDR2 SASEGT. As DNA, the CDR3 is TGTGCCAGCAGTGGTCAGCCGGGCCTAGGGATAGGCTACACCTTC. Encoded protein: CASSGQPGLGIGYTF.

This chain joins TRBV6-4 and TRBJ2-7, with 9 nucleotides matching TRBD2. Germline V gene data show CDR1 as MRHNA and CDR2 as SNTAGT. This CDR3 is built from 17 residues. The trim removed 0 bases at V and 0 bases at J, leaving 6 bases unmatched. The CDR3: CASSDSSLAGPSYEQYF. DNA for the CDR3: TGTGCCAGCAGTGACTCGAGCCTAGCGGGACCCTCCTACGAGCAGTACTTC.

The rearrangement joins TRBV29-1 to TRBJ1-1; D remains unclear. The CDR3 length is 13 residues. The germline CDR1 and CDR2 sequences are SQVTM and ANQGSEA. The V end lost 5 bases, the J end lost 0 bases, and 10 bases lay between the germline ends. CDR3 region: CSVLWNMNTEAFF. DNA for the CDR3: TGCAGCGTTTTGTGGAATATGAACACTGAAGCTTTCTTT.

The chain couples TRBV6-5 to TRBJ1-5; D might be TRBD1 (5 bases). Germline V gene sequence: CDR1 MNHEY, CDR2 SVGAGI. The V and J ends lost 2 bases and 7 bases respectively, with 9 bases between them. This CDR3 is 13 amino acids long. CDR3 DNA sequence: TGTGCCAGCAGTTACCGGGGGGACCAGCCCCAGCATTTT. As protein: CASSYRGDQPQHF.

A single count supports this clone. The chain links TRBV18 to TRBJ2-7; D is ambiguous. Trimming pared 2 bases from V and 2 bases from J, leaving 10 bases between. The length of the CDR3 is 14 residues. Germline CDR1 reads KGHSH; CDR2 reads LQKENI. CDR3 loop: CASSPGAGPYEQYF. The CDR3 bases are TGTGCCAGCTCACCAGGTGCCGGACCCTACGAGCAGTACTTC. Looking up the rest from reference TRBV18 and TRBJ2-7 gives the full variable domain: NAGVMQNPRHLVRRRGQEARLRCSPMKGHSHVYWYRQLPEEGLKFMVYLQKENIIDESGMPKERFSAEFPKEGPSILRIQQVVRGDSAAYFCASSPGAGPYEQYFGPGTRLTVT.

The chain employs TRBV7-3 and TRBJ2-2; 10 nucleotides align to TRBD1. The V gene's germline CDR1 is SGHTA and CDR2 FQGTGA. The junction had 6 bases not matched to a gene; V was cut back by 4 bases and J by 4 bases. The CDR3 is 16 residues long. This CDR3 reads CASSSLGQGVTGELFF. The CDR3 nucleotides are TGTGCCAGCAGCTCCCTCGGACAGGGGGTCACCGGGGAGCTGTTTTTT.

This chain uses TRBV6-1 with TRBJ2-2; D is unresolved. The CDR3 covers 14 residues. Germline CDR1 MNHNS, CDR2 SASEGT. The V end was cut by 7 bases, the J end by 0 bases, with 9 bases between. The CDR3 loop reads CASTSHSNTGELFF. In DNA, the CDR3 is TGTGCCAGCACCAGTCATTCGAACACCGGGGAGCTGTTTTTT.

CDR3 amino acids: CASSQDPTPNYGYTF. As DNA, the CDR3 is TGCGCCAGCAGCCAAGATCCGACACCTAACTATGGCTACACCTTC. The chain employs TRBV4-1 and TRBJ1-2; no firm D call. V lost 0 bases and J 0 bases, leaving 8 bases between the germline ends. The CDR3 has 15 residues. In germline, CDR1 is MGHRA, CDR2 YSYEKL.

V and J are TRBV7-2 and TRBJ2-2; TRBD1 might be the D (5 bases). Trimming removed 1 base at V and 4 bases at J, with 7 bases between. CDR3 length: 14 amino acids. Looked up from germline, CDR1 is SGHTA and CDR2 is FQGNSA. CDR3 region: CASSLGGRTGELFF. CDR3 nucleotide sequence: TGTGCCAGCAGCTTAGGGGGCCGCACCGGGGAGCTGTTTTTT.

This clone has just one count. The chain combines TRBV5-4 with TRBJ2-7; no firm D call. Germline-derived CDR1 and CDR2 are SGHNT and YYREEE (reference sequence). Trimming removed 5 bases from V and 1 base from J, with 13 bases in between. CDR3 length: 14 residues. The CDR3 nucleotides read TGTGCCAGCAGTTTCGGTCCCACGTCCTACGAGCAGTACTTC. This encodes CASSFGPTSYEQYF.

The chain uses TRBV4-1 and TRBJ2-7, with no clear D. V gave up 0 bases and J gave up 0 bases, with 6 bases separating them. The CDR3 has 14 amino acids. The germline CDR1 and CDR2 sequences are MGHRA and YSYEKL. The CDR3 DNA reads TGCGCCAGCAGCCAAGAGAGGAACTCCTACGAGCAGTACTTC. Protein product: CASSQERNSYEQYF.

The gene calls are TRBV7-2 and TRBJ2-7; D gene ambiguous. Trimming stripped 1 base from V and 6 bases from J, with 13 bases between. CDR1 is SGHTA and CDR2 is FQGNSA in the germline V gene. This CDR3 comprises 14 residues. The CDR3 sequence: CASSLVVGNREQYF. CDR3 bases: TGTGCCAGCAGCTTAGTCGTCGGTAACCGCGAGCAGTACTTC.

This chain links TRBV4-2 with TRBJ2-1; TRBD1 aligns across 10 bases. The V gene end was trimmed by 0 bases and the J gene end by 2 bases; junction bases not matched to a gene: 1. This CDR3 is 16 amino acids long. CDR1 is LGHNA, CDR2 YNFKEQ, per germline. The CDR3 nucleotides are TGTGCCAGCAGCCAAGATGGACAGGGGGCCTACAATGAGCAGTTCTTC. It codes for CASSQDGQGAYNEQFF.

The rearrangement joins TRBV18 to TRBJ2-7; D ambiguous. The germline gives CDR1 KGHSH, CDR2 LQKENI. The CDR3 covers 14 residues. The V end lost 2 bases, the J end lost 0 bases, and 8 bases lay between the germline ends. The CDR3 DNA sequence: TGTGCCAGCTCACCAGAGGAAGGCTCCTACGAGCAGTACTTC. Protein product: CASSPEEGSYEQYF.

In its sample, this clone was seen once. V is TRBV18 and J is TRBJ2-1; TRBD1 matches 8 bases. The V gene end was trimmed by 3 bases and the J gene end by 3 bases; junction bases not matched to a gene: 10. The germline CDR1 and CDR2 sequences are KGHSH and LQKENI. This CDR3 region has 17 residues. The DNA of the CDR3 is TGTGCCAGCTCACCGGGAGCCCGGACAGGGCTCTACAATGAGCAGTTCTTC. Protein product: CASSPGARTGLYNEQFF.

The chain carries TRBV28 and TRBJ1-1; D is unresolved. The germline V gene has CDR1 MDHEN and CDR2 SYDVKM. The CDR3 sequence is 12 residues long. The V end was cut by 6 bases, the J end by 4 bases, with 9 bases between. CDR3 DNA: TGTGCCAGCAGCCCTAGAAGCACTGAAGCTTTCTTT. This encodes CASSPRSTEAFF. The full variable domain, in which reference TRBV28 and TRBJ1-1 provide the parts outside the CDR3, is DVKVTQSSRYLVKRTGEKVFLECVQDMDHENMFWYRQDPGLGLRLIYFSYDVKMKEKGDIPEGYSVSREKKERFSLILESASTNQTSMYLCASSPRSTEAFFGQGTRLTVV.

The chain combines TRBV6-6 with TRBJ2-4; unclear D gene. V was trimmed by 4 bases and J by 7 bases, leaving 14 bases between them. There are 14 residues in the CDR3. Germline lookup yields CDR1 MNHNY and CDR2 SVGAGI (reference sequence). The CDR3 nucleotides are TGTGCCAGCAGTTTAATCGGAGATGGTAACATTCAGTACTTC. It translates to CASSLIGDGNIQYF.

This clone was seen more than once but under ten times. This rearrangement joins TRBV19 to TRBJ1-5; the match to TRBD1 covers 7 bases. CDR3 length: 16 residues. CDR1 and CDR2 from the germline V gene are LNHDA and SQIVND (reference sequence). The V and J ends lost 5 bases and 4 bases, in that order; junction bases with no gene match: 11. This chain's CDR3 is CASSPLTGTLNQPQHF. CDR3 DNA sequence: TGTGCCAGTAGTCCCCTGACAGGGACCCTGAATCAGCCCCAGCATTTT. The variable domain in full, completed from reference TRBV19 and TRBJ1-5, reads DGGITQSPKYLFRKEGQNVTLSCEQNLNHDAMYWYRQDPGQGLRLIYYSQIVNDFQKGDIAEGYSVSREKKESFPLTVTSAQKNPTAFYLCASSPLTGTLNQPQHFGDGTRLSIL.

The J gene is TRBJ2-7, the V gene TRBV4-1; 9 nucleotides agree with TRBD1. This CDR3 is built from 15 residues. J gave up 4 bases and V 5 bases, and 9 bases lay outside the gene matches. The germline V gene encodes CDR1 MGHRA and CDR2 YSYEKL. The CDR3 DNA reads TGCGCCAGCAGCGTCAGGGGACAGGGAATGTACGAGCAGTACTTC. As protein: CASSVRGQGMYEQYF.

CDR3: CASRPGTSGNYEQFF. In nucleotides, the CDR3 is TGTGCCAGCAGGCCCGGGACTAGCGGGAACTATGAGCAGTTCTTC. The J gene is TRBJ2-1, the V gene TRBV11-2, with 13 positions matching TRBD2. Germline CDR1 is SGHAT and CDR2 is FQNNGV. There are 15 residues in the CDR3. V shed 6 bases and J 8 bases; nucleotides not matched to a gene: 7.

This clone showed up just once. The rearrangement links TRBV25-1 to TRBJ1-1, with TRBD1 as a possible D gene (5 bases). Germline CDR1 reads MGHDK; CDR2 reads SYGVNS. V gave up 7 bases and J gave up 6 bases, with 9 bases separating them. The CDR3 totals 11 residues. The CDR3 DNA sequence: TGTGCCAGCATCCGGGGCGCTGAAGCTTTCTTT. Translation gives CASIRGAEAFF.

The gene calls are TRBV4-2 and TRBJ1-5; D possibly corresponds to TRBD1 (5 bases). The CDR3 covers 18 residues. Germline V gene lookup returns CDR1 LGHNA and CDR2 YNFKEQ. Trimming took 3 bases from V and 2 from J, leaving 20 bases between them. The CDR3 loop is CASSHYVSGLGGNQPQHF. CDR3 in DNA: TGTGCCAGCAGCCACTATGTATCTGGCTTGGGGGGCAATCAGCCCCAGCATTTT.

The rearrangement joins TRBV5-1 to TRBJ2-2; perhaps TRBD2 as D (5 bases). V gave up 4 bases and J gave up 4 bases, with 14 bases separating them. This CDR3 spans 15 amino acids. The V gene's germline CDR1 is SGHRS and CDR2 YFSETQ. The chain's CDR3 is CASSLWSSPTGELFF. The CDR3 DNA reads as TGCGCCAGCAGCCTTTGGTCTAGCCCCACCGGGGAGCTGTTTTTT.

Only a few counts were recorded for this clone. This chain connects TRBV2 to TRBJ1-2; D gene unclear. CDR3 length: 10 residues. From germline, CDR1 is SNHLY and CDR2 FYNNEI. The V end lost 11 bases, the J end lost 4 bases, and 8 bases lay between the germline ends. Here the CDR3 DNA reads TGTGCCGGTACCCTCTATGGCTACACCTTC. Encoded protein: CAGTLYGYTF.

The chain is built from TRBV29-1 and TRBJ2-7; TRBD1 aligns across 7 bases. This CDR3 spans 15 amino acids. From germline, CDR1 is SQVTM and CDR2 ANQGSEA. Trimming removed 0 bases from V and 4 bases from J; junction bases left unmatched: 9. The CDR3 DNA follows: TGCAGCGTTGAAGACGACAGGGCCCCTGGGTACGAGCAGTACTTC. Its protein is CSVEDDRAPGYEQYF.

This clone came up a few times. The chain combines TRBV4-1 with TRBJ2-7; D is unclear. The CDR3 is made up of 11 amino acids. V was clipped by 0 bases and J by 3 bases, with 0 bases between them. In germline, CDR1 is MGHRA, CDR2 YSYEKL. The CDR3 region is CASSQDYEQYF. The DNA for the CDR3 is TGCGCCAGCAGCCAAGACTACGAGCAGTACTTC.

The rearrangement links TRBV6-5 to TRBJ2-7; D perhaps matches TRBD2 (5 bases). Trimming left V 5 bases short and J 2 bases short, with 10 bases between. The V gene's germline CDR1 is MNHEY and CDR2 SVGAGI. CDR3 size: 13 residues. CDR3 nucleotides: TGTGCCAGCAGTCCGGGAAGCGCCTACGAGCAGTACTTC. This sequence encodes CASSPGSAYEQYF.

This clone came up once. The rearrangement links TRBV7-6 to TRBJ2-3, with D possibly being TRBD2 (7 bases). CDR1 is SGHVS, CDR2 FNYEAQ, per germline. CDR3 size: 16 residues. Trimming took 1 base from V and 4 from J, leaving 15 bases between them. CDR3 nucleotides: TGTGCCAGCAGCTTAGGGGCGGGGGCCTCCGCAGATACGCAGTATTTT. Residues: CASSLGAGASADTQYF.

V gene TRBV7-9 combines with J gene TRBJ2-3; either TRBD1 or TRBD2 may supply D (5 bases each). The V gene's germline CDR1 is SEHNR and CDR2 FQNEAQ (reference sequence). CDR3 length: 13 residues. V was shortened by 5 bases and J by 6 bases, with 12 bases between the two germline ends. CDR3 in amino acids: CASSPGARDTQYF. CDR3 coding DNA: TGTGCCAGCAGCCCCGGGGCGCGGGATACGCAGTATTTT.

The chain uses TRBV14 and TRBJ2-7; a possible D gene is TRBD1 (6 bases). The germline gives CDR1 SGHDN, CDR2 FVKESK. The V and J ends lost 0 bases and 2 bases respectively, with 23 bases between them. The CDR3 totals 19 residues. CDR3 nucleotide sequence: TGTGCCAGCAGCCAAGATTCGGGCTTCCTAGGACAGATTCCCTACGAGCAGTACTTC. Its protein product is CASSQDSGFLGQIPYEQYF.